This TCR beta chain was captured by sequencing in a study of cytomegalovirus exposure and HLA in healthy donors. Trimming cost V 1 base and J 0 bases, with 4 bases left between them. Germline lookup yields CDR1 SGHTA and CDR2 FQGNSA. CDR3 length: 14 residues. Some clones are missing from TCRdb's copy, which holds only in-frame ones; the method was immunoSEQ multiplex PCR. Of roughly 150,000 clones detected, less than 90% appear once; the ten largest clones hold approximately 2%. Material for sequencing was PBMCs. The chain recombines TRBV7-2 with TRBJ1-3, with D hard to call. This sequence was found in a woman aged 18 to 35 in good health and CMV-seronegative. The CDR3 DNA follows: TGTGCCAGCAGCTTAGGTATCTCTGGAAACACCATATATTTT. Amino acids: CASSLGISGNTIYF. Full variable domain (missing parts from reference TRBV7-2 and TRBJ1-3): GAGVSQSPSNKVTEKGKDVELRCDPISGHTALYWYRQSLGQGLEFLIYFQGNSAPDKSGLPSDRFSAERTGGSVSTLTIQRTQQEDSAVYLCASSLGISGNTIYFGEGSWLTVV.